What follows are 9 T cell receptor beta chains derived from one specimen sequenced in a study of T-cell reconstitution after alpha-beta-depleted transplantation in children. The TCRbeta library was prepared with unique molecular identifiers. MiXCR, run by TCRdb on the PCR reads, gives a single entry per CDR3 protein. The sample has 350,000 to 450,000 distinct CDR3 sequences, roughly 22% seen once; the top ten hold around 4%. The starting material was PBMCs from the stem cell graft donor, obtained from the stem cell graft. These receptor sequences come from a human donor who donated a stem cell graft to a child with acute myeloid leukemia.

This clonotype came up a few times. The J gene is TRBJ2-2, the V gene TRBV12-3 or TRBV12-4, with D possibly being TRBD2 (5 bases). V shed 8 bases and J shed 1 base, with 11 bases lying between them. This CDR3 region has 14 residues. The CDR3 is CASGSVVNTGELFF. CDR3 nucleotide sequence: TGTGCCAGCGGGAGTGTGGTGAACACCGGGGAGCTGTTTTTT.

The V and J genes are TRBV5-1 and TRBJ1-2; 7 bases fit TRBD1. Germline V gene sequence: CDR1 SGHRS, CDR2 YFSETQ. CDR3 length: 14 amino acids. Trimming removed 2 bases from V and 5 bases from J; junction bases left unmatched: 6. The CDR3: CASSFTTGSYGYTF. DNA for the CDR3: TGCGCCAGCAGCTTTACGACAGGGTCTTATGGCTACACCTTC.

This rearrangement joins TRBV5-1 to TRBJ2-7; 13 nucleotides agree with TRBD2. The germline gives CDR1 SGHRS, CDR2 YFSETQ. V lost 4 bases, J lost 4 bases, and 8 bases stayed unmatched. The CDR3 is 16 amino acids. CDR3 bases: TGCGCCAGCAGCCCCGGACTAGCGGGAGAGTGGTACGAGCAGTACTTC. It yields the protein CASSPGLAGEWYEQYF.

To note about this clonotype: A much more abundant neighbour one base away suggests this may be a read error. V is TRBV20-1 and J is TRBJ2-3, with TRBD1 as a possible D gene (6 bases). From germline, CDR1 is DFQATT and CDR2 SNEGSKA (reference sequence). The CDR3 runs to 14 residues. CDR3 loop: CSALSGTRTYTQYF. The CDR3 nucleotides are TGCAGTGCTCTTTCCGGGACACGCACATATACGCAGTATTTT.

This clonotype has more than one count but fewer than ten. The chain is built from TRBV25-1 and TRBJ2-6, with 9 bases fitting TRBD1. Germline-derived CDR1 and CDR2 are MGHDK and SYGVNS. CDR3 size: 17 residues. The ends lost 3 bases at V and 2 bases at J; junction bases unmatched: 5. The CDR3 nucleotides read TGTGCCAGCAGTGAGGACAGGGGAGGAGCTGGGGCCAACGTCCTGACTTTC. It yields the protein CASSEDRGGAGANVLTF.

This clonotype came up a few times. This sequence joins TRBV20-1 and TRBJ2-3; TRBD2 might be the D (5 bases). The germline V and J ends were trimmed by 6 bases and 0 bases, with 16 bases remaining between them. The CDR3 length is 15 residues. Germline-derived CDR1 and CDR2 are DFQATT and SNEGSKA (reference sequence). CDR3 loop: CSAEDRTGSTDTQYF. CDR3 DNA: TGCAGTGCCGAGGATCGGACGGGGAGCACAGATACGCAGTATTTT.

This chain uses TRBV30 with TRBJ2-1; 12 bases map to TRBD1. CDR3 length: 15 amino acids. The germline CDR1 and CDR2 sequences are GTSNPN and SVGIG (reference sequence). V dropped 2 bases and J dropped 7; count of bases not matched to a gene: 6. CDR3 residues: CAWSPWDRGRNEQFF. As DNA, the CDR3 is TGTGCCTGGAGTCCTTGGGACAGGGGGCGGAATGAGCAGTTCTTC.

V and J are TRBV7-9 and TRBJ2-7; the D gene is possibly TRBD1 (6 bases). V lost 0 bases and J 0 bases, leaving 9 bases between the germline ends. The CDR3 covers 15 residues. CDR1 SEHNR and CDR2 FQNEAQ come from the germline V gene (reference sequence). For the CDR3, the DNA is TGTGCCAGCAGCTTAGCCGGGACACTCTCCTACGAGCAGTACTTC. Protein sequence: CASSLAGTLSYEQYF.

This clonotype has a handful of counts. This chain joins TRBV7-8 and TRBJ2-7, with D hard to call. V lost 6 bases and J lost 6, with 15 bases in between. There are 13 residues in the CDR3. CDR1 is SGHVS, CDR2 FQNEAQ, per germline. The CDR3 DNA reads as TGTGCCAGCAGGCCGCCTCTTGTCCCCGAGCAGTACTTC. This translates into CASRPPLVPEQYF. The complete variable domain, with remaining parts taken from reference TRBV7-8 and TRBJ2-7, reads GAGVSQSPRYKVAKRGQDVALRCDPISGHVSLFWYQQALGQGPEFLTYFQNEAQLDKSGLPSDRFFAERPEGSVSTLKIQRTQQEDSAVYLCASRPPLVPEQYFGPGTRLTVT.